This TCR beta chain was obtained from a study of glioma-infiltrating T cells. Overall study findings and caveats: Above-expected tissue-blood divergence occurred in all gliomas, most in low-grade ones. Only very few CDR3 sequences appeared in both tissue and blood.

This clonotype was detected many times. Its antigen is unidentified. Amplification of TCR alpha and beta CDR3 regions from RNA used iRepertoire nested multiplex PCR. Input was roughly 85-450 ng of tissue mRNA or PBMC total RNA. Via MiXCR, TCRdb re-called the multiplex PCR reads, giving one row per CDR3 protein. Of some 190,000 distinct CDR3 sequences listed, over 30% are singletons. V lost 6 bases to trimming and J lost 0 bases, with 17 bases between them. The CDR3 loop spans 16 amino acids. Looked up from germline, CDR1 is MNHEY and CDR2 is SVGEGT. The specimen sequenced was glioma tissue, nonneoplastic brain tissue, or PBMCs (not recorded which). The genes are TRBV6-2 or TRBV6-3 and TRBJ2-5, with D tentatively TRBD1 (5 bases). The clonotype was recovered from a human donor with low-grade glioma or glioblastoma, undergoing nonglioma brain surgery, or in good health (not recorded which). CDR3 coding DNA: TGTGCCAGCAGACCCGACCGACAGATGGACCAAGAGACCCAGTACTTC. Amino acid sequence: CASRPDRQMDQETQYF.